The 27 T cell receptor beta chains listed next were all sequenced from one sample in a study of blood T cells in healthy people across ages (dated by TCRdb to about 2015). Receptors were amplified or captured by 5' RACE. Sequencer: Illumina HiSeq 2500. A second PCR of roughly 6 to 11 cycles was run with a J-beta primer mix and a sample-barcoded 5' primer. Through fastp at Q25 and MiXCR, TCRdb rebuilt clones from the public reads, retaining in-frame beta chains. Rows merge per CDR3 protein into single entries with the most common DNA and genes. This sample has a few hundred thousand distinct CDR3 sequences in its table, and 25% to 35% of those were observed once. The leading ten clones occupy approximately 3.6% of the sample. The sample was also linked to a second study, of T cells of mothers and their children.

The sample consisted of blood. Receptors were obtained from a boy under 10 years old in good health.

The V call is TRBV10-3, the J call TRBJ2-5, with 9 positions matching TRBD2. Germline assignment: CDR1 ENHRY and CDR2 SYGVKD. CDR3 length equals 14 residues. J was trimmed by 2 bases and V by 5 bases; bases with no gene match: 3. The DNA of the CDR3 is TGTGCCATCAGTCAGCGGGGGGATCAAGAGACCCAGTACTTC. Residues: CAISQRGDQETQYF.

This clonotype was seen a handful of times. The rearrangement joins TRBV6-5 to TRBJ2-1; TRBD1 is a possible D gene (6 bases). V was clipped by 5 bases and J by 9 bases, with 11 bases between them. The CDR3 sequence is 12 residues long. CDR1 MNHEY and CDR2 SVGAGI come from the germline V gene. The CDR3 region has the DNA TGTGCCAGCAGTAACAGGGTCGGTGAGCAGTTCTTC. This gives the protein CASSNRVGEQFF.

The chain joins TRBV5-1 to TRBJ2-2, with 9 bases identical to TRBD1. V shed 7 bases, J shed 3 bases, and the junction held 4 bases outside the gene matches. The germline CDR1 and CDR2 sequences are SGHRS and YFSETQ. The CDR3 consists of 14 residues. The CDR3 nucleotides are TGCGCCAGCCGCCGGGACAGGGACACCGGGGAGCTGTTTTTT. This translates into CASRRDRDTGELFF.

This clonotype occurred a few times. The chain carries TRBV5-6 and TRBJ2-1; 13 bases are a match to TRBD2. The CDR3 is 15 amino acids. CDR1 and CDR2 (germline): SGHDT, YYEEEE. Losses at the gene ends were 0 bases for V and 9 bases for J; bases not matched to a gene: 3. CDR3 sequence: CASSLARLAGGEQFF. The CDR3 DNA reads as TGTGCCAGCAGCTTGGCCCGACTAGCGGGGGGTGAGCAGTTCTTC.

The gene calls are TRBV27 and TRBJ1-4; D might be TRBD1 (5 bases). V lost 3 bases to trimming and J lost 7 bases, with 12 bases between them. The CDR3 loop spans 14 amino acids. Germline CDR1 MNHEY, CDR2 SMNVEV (reference sequence). The CDR3 loop is CASSFRGDGEKLFF. The CDR3 DNA is TGTGCCAGCAGTTTTCGGGGGGACGGTGAAAAACTGTTTTTT.

The chain links TRBV12-3 or TRBV12-4 to TRBJ2-7; D is undetermined. The CDR3 spans 13 residues. Trimming stripped 1 base from V and 3 bases from J, with 7 bases between. The CDR3 bases are TGTGCCAGCAGTTTAGTAACCATCTACGAGCAGTACTTC. Protein: CASSLVTIYEQYF.

The CDR3 protein is CSARRTTTNIQYF. The DNA for the CDR3 is TGCAGTGCTAGAAGGACAACGACGAACATTCAGTACTTC. J is TRBJ2-4 and V is TRBV20-1, with D perhaps TRBD1 (5 bases). Looked up from germline, CDR1 is DFQATT and CDR2 is SNEGSKA (reference sequence). This CDR3 has 13 residues. With 2 bases removed from V and 7 bases from J, the gap between germline ends came to 12 bases.

The rearrangement joins TRBV6-6 to TRBJ1-1, with D hard to call. The V gene lost 2 bases and the J gene lost 1 base, with 8 bases spanning the gap. The length of the CDR3 is 14 residues. CDR1 is MNHNY and CDR2 is SVGAGI in the germline V gene (reference sequence). CDR3 nucleotide sequence: TGTGCCAGCAGTTACCGTGGATGGAACACTGAAGCTTTCTTT. Translation gives CASSYRGWNTEAFF.

This clonotype was found a few times. The chain is built from TRBV2 and TRBJ1-2; weak D call: TRBD1 (5 bases). Germline values: CDR1 SNHLY, CDR2 FYNNEI. V was cut by 8 bases and J by 6 bases, with 19 bases left in between. The CDR3 contains 14 residues. The CDR3 protein is CASGGTAPRHGYTF. The DNA of the CDR3 is TGTGCCAGCGGAGGGACCGCACCTCGGCATGGCTACACCTTC.

This clonotype appeared a few times. J is TRBJ2-1 and V is TRBV12-3 or TRBV12-4; 10 bases are a match to TRBD2. The CDR3 loop spans 13 amino acids. V was pared by 8 bases and J by 7 bases, with 5 bases of the junction left unmatched. The CDR3 here is CASWSGRANEQFF. CDR3 coding DNA: TGTGCCAGCTGGAGCGGGAGGGCAAATGAGCAGTTCTTC.

V is TRBV20-1 and J is TRBJ2-5; 10 nucleotides line up with TRBD2. The last part of the DNA fits TRBJ2-1 better; the J call may be wrong. Looked up from germline, CDR1 is DFQATT and CDR2 is SNEGSKA (reference sequence). This CDR3 is built from 14 residues. The CDR3 nucleotides read TGCAGTGCCAAATCTAGCGGGAGTTACGATGAGCAGTTCTTC. Protein: CSAKSSGSYDEQFF.

This chain joins TRBV20-1 and TRBJ2-2; no reliable D call. Trimming left V 1 base short and J 6 bases short, with 21 bases between. This CDR3 has 17 residues. Germline V gene lookup returns CDR1 DFQATT and CDR2 SNEGSKA (reference sequence). The DNA for the CDR3 is TGCAGTGCTAGAGCAACTCACCGCGACTTCAATTCCGGGGAGCTGTTTTTT. It translates to CSARATHRDFNSGELFF.

The gene calls are TRBV20-1 and TRBJ2-7; D not resolved. The germline V gene has CDR1 DFQATT and CDR2 SNEGSKA (reference sequence). V was clipped by 6 bases and J by 4 bases, with 16 bases between them. The CDR3 is made up of 13 amino acids. For the CDR3, the DNA is TGCAGTGCCCAGCCGGGCTCGTTATACGAGCAGTACTTC. This encodes CSAQPGSLYEQYF.

This chain joins TRBV28 and TRBJ2-1, with 10 positions matching TRBD2. Germline loops: CDR1 MDHEN, CDR2 SYDVKM. The CDR3 contains 16 residues. With 6 bases clipped from V and 6 bases from J, the junction kept 11 bases outside the gene matches. The CDR3 DNA sequence: TGTGCCAGCAGATACCTATTAGCGGGGGGATCCAATGAGCAGTTCTTC. This encodes CASRYLLAGGSNEQFF.

This chain links TRBV5-1 with TRBJ2-1; D not certain. The germline V and J ends were trimmed by 4 bases and 1 base, with 12 bases remaining between them. Germline loops: CDR1 SGHRS, CDR2 YFSETQ. There are 15 residues in the CDR3. CDR3 DNA sequence: TGCGCCAGCAGCCCGCACCCGAAGTCCTACAATGAGCAGTTCTTC. Its translation: CASSPHPKSYNEQFF.

This clonotype has only a few counts. The gene calls are TRBV7-2 and TRBJ1-2; the D is unclear. The V gene lost 5 bases and the J gene lost 0 bases, with 22 bases spanning the gap. CDR1 is SGHTA, CDR2 FQGNSA, per germline. This CDR3 region has 18 residues. In DNA form, the CDR3 reads TGTGCCAGCAGCGCAGTTGGGTACTCATGGCGCTCTAACTATGGCTACACCTTC. Translation: CASSAVGYSWRSNYGYTF.

The V gene is TRBV3-1, the J gene TRBJ2-5; 12 bases match TRBD2. The J call may be incorrect, as the DNA end agrees better with TRBJ2-1. CDR3 size: 19 residues. CDR1 is LGHDT and CDR2 is YNNKEL in the germline V gene (reference sequence). The CDR3 is CASSHHGLAGSPNYNEQFF. The CDR3, as DNA: TGTGCCAGCAGCCACCACGGACTAGCGGGATCCCCCAACTACAATGAGCAGTTCTTC.

The rearrangement uses TRBV4-1 and TRBJ1-4; 8 nucleotides align to TRBD1. The CDR3 contains 15 residues. Germline CDR1 reads MGHRA; CDR2 reads YSYEKL. V lost 6 bases and J lost 5; bases outside the gene matches: 8. CDR3 loop: CASSIRTGRNEKLFF. For the CDR3, the DNA is TGCGCCAGCAGTATCCGGACAGGGAGAAATGAAAAACTGTTTTTT.

This clonotype was recorded once. The genes are TRBV7-3 and TRBJ2-5, with D perhaps TRBD1 or TRBD2 (6 bases each). V dropped 1 base and J dropped 6 bases, with 15 bases sitting between them. The CDR3 runs 15 residues. The germline V gene encodes CDR1 SGHTA and CDR2 FQGTGA. CDR3 DNA: TGTGCCAGCAGCTTAAACGTGGGGGGCCGAAAGACCCAGTACTTC. It encodes CASSLNVGGRKTQYF.

This clonotype was detected only a few times. This sequence joins TRBV5-1 and TRBJ1-1; maybe TRBD1 (5 bases). The V end was cut by 1 base, the J end by 0 bases, with 16 bases between. Germline loops: CDR1 SGHRS, CDR2 YFSETQ. This CDR3 region has 17 residues. In DNA form, the CDR3 reads TGCGCCAGCAGCTTGCGGGGCGCGGCGGCAATGAACACTGAAGCTTTCTTT. Protein: CASSLRGAAAMNTEAFF.

This clonotype has more than one count but fewer than ten. V is TRBV7-9 and J is TRBJ1-1; maybe TRBD1 (5 bases). The V end lost 3 bases, the J end lost 1 base, and 15 bases lay between the germline ends. Germline-derived CDR1 and CDR2 are SEHNR and FQNEAQ (reference sequence). The CDR3 length is 16 residues. CDR3 DNA sequence: TGTGCCAGCAGCTTGCCCCCGGGGCGGAAGAACACTGAAGCTTTCTTT. It translates to CASSLPPGRKNTEAFF.

The rearrangement uses TRBV10-2 and TRBJ1-2, with no clear D. Germline V CDR1 and CDR2: WSHSY, SAAADI. V lost 4 bases and J lost 6, with 9 bases in between. The CDR3 contains 12 residues. The DNA of the CDR3 is TGCGCCAGCAGTGGGGCATTCGATGGCTACACCTTC. Residues: CASSGAFDGYTF.

This clonotype was seen only a few times. The conserved closing phenylalanine or tryptophan is absent in this CDR3, likely reflecting a read error. It is unclear where the CDR3 begins or ends on the DNA, so no DNA is shown, and the CDR3 is as TCRdb lists it. The V gene is TRBV10-3, the J gene TRBJ2-7; the table calls TRBD1, which could not be checked here. Germline V CDR1 and CDR2: ENHRY, SYGVKD. The CDR3 is 13 amino acids long, termini counted. CDR3 region: CAISESSRGQGEL.

The chain couples TRBV27 to TRBJ2-1; maybe TRBD1 (5 bases). The CDR3 spans 13 residues. V was trimmed by 5 bases and J by 4 bases, leaving 9 bases between them. The germline CDR1 and CDR2 sequences are MNHEY and SMNVEV (reference sequence). The CDR3 nucleotides are TGTGCCAGCAGTGGCAGGGTATACAATGAGCAGTTCTTC. Translation: CASSGRVYNEQFF.

This clonotype was seen more than once but under ten times. This chain joins TRBV5-1 and TRBJ2-1; 11 bases align to TRBD2. Germline CDR1 is SGHRS and CDR2 is YFSETQ. The V and J ends lost 4 bases and 6 bases, in that order; junction bases with no gene match: 9. CDR3 length equals 16 residues. The CDR3 nucleotides are TGCGCCAGCAGCACGATCATGACTAGCGGGGTCAATGAGCAGTTCTTC. It translates to CASSTIMTSGVNEQFF.

This clonotype was seen only once. Since no conserved phenylalanine or tryptophan closes the CDR3, a read error is the likely cause. V is TRBV3-1 and J is TRBJ2-1, with TRBD2 matching over 9 bases. Trimming removed 4 bases from V and 5 bases from J; junction bases left unmatched: 12. There are 17 residues in the CDR3. Looked up from germline, CDR1 is LGHDT and CDR2 is YNNKEL (reference sequence). DNA for the CDR3: TGTGCCAGCAGCCTAAAATTACCGGGACTAGCCCACAATGAGCAGTTCTGC. Translating it yields CASSLKLPGLAHNEQFC.

V is TRBV21-1 and J is TRBJ1-2; TRBD1, the table's D call, lacks a check against the DNA. TRBV21-1 is labeled a pseudogene. This CDR3 has 13 residues. Written as DNA, the CDR3 is TGTGCCAGCAGCAAACCCCTCGAGGGGAGCTACACCTTC. It specifies CASSKPLEGSYTF.